The sequence of this TCR beta chain was determined in a study of spatial heterogeneity in lung cancer. Findings and caveats of the study: Counts of expanded alpha and beta TCRs within tumors tracked the tumor nonsynonymous mutation count.

This clonotype was detected many times. The antigen remains unidentified. This beta chain lies outside the target of a library built for alpha chains; its clone size means little. TCRdb re-derived calls from the 5' RACE reads in MiXCR, one entry per CDR3 protein. The repertoire has some 16,000 distinct CDR3 sequences, approximately 7% of them found once; the top ten carry less than 20%. Time point specified: sample taken at primary tumor resection. The input material, whole RNA from tumor, nontumor lung or frozen PBMC, was sequenced unsorted. The receptor was isolated from a female donor with early-stage non-small cell lung cancer. This sample comprised lung tumor tissue, obtained at surgery.

The DNA of the CDR3 is TGTGCCTGGAGTTCAGGAGAGACCCAGTACTTC. This sequence encodes CAWSSGETQYF. The genes are TRBV30 and TRBJ2-5; D not resolved. Between the trimmed V and J ends, which lost 2 bases and 4 bases, there was a span of 5 bases. CDR1 is GTSNPN, CDR2 SVGIG, per germline (reference sequence). CDR3 length: 11 residues.